The 20 T cell receptor beta chains below come from one sample, sequenced in a study of blood T cell repertoires in COVID-19. Using immunoSEQ multiplex PCR, the repertoire was profiled, and TCRdb retains in-frame clones only, with some absent. This table has over 350,000 clones, around 90% appearing once. Source material: PBMCs or T cells enriched from blood (not recorded which). The origin of the receptors is a woman younger than 35 who had recovered from COVID-19.

This clone was seen a few times. V gene TRBV30 combines with J gene TRBJ1-3, with D tentatively TRBD1 (6 bases). Trimming took off 0 bases at V and 3 bases at J, with 6 bases between the two ends. The CDR3 is 13 residues long. Germline V gene lookup returns CDR1 GTSNPN and CDR2 SVGIG (reference sequence). Written as DNA, the CDR3 is TGTGCCTGGAGTGTACAGGGTGGAAACACCATATATTTT. This encodes CAWSVQGGNTIYF. The variable domain in full, with the rest retrieved from reference TRBV30 and TRBJ1-3, is SQTIHQWPATLVQPVGSPLSLECTVEGTSNPNLYWYRQAAGRGLQLLFYSVGIGQISSEVPQNLSASRPQDRQFILSSKKLLLSDSGFYLCAWSVQGGNTIYFGEGSWLTVV.

The rearrangement joins TRBV5-5 to TRBJ2-7, with TRBD1 as a possible D gene (6 bases). Germline loops: CDR1 SGHKS, CDR2 YYEKEE (reference sequence). Trimming removed 6 bases from V and 0 bases from J, with 16 bases in between. The CDR3 contains 15 residues. The CDR3 sequence: CASTLLQGSSYEQYF. The DNA for the CDR3 is TGTGCCAGCACCCTCCTGCAGGGGAGCTCCTACGAGCAGTACTTC.

The chain is built from TRBV18 and TRBJ1-2, with 7 bases identical to TRBD1. CDR3 length: 12 residues. Losses at the gene ends were 9 bases for V and 2 bases for J; bases not matched to a gene: 3. CDR1 is KGHSH and CDR2 is LQKENI in the germline V gene. This CDR3 is CASLGQNYGYTF. Written as DNA, the CDR3 is TGTGCCAGTTTGGGACAGAACTATGGCTACACCTTC. The variable domain in full, with the rest retrieved from reference TRBV18 and TRBJ1-2, is NAGVMQNPRHLVRRRGQEARLRCSPMKGHSHVYWYRQLPEEGLKFMVYLQKENIIDESGMPKERFSAEFPKEGPSILRIQQVVRGDSAAYFCASLGQNYGYTFGSGTRLTVV.

V gene TRBV18 combines with J gene TRBJ1-5; 9 positions match TRBD1. The CDR3 loop spans 15 amino acids. The V and J ends lost 6 bases and 1 base, in that order; junction bases with no gene match: 4. Germline V gene sequence: CDR1 KGHSH, CDR2 LQKENI. CDR3 amino acids: CASSPGTGSNQPQHF. The DNA of the CDR3 is TGTGCCAGCTCCCCCGGGACAGGGAGCAATCAGCCCCAGCATTTT.

This clone was detected once. Within the sample, other DNA sequences also encode this same CDR3. V is TRBV11-2 and J is TRBJ2-3; no clear D. Deletions cut 0 bases from V and 0 bases from J, with 13 bases between. This CDR3 is 17 amino acids long. The V gene's germline CDR1 is SGHAT and CDR2 FQNNGV. CDR3 protein: CASSLERRVGSTDTQYF. The CDR3 DNA reads as TGTGCCAGCAGCTTAGAAAGACGGGTCGGAAGCACAGATACGCAGTATTTT.

The CDR3 DNA reads TGTGCCGGACTAGGACGGGAAAAACTGTTTTTT. This translates into CAGLGREKLFF. The chain has TRBV21-1 and TRBJ1-4. TRBV21-1 is an annotated pseudogene. The CDR3 loop spans 11 amino acids.

DNA for the CDR3: TGTGCCAGCAGCTTATCACAGGGTGAGACCCAGTACTTC. This gives the protein CASSLSQGETQYF. The chain joins TRBV7-8 to TRBJ2-5; weak D call: TRBD1 (6 bases). V was clipped by 2 bases and J by 5 bases, with 9 bases between them. The CDR3 contains 13 residues. From germline, CDR1 is SGHVS and CDR2 FQNEAQ.

The V and J genes are TRBV2 and TRBJ1-3, with 9 bases fitting TRBD1. CDR1 and CDR2 from the germline V gene are SNHLY and FYNNEI. CDR3 length: 15 amino acids. With 4 bases clipped from V and 3 bases from J, the junction kept 4 bases outside the gene matches. The CDR3 sequence is CASSGDRAYGNTIYF. Here the CDR3 DNA reads TGTGCCAGCAGTGGGGACAGGGCATATGGAAACACCATATATTTT.

This chain joins TRBV4-3 and TRBJ2-3, with 10 bases matching TRBD2. The CDR3 consists of 19 residues. The J segment lost 4 bases and the V segment lost 0 bases, leaving 13 bases of the junction unmatched. Germline V gene sequence: CDR1 LGHNA, CDR2 YSLEER. CDR3 bases: TGCGCCAGCAGCCAAGAACGAGCGAGCGGGGGGGCGGTGTCAGATACGCAGTATTTT. It yields the protein CASSQERASGGAVSDTQYF.

This chain uses TRBV5-1 with TRBJ1-2, with 7 positions matching TRBD1. Per germline, CDR1 SGHRS and CDR2 YFSETQ. The V segment lost 2 bases and the J segment 3 bases; nucleotides outside the gene matches: 4. The CDR3 is 14 residues long. The CDR3 reads CASSFEGQDYGYTF. The CDR3 nucleotides are TGCGCCAGCAGCTTTGAAGGACAGGACTATGGCTACACCTTC.

The J gene is TRBJ1-2, the V gene TRBV30; maybe TRBD1 (5 bases). This CDR3 comprises 12 residues. The V gene's germline CDR1 is GTSNPN and CDR2 SVGIG (reference sequence). V lost 1 base and J lost 2, with 5 bases in between. CDR3 protein: CAWSAGNYGYTF. The CDR3 bases are TGTGCCTGGAGTGCAGGGAACTATGGCTACACCTTC.

The chain has TRBV2 and TRBJ2-5, with D possibly TRBD2 on 7 matching bases. The length of the CDR3 is 14 residues. V lost 7 bases and J 5 bases, leaving 17 bases between the germline ends. Germline V gives CDR1 SNHLY, CDR2 FYNNEI. The CDR3 nucleotides are TGTGCCAGCAAGCAGAACGGGGGGCTGGAGACCCAGTACTTC. This gives the protein CASKQNGGLETQYF.

The genes are TRBV2 and TRBJ1-1, with 7 bases fitting TRBD1. CDR3 length: 13 residues. V lost 8 bases to trimming and J lost 1 base; unmatched junction nucleotides: 4. Per the germline V gene, CDR1 is SNHLY and CDR2 is FYNNEI. CDR3 nucleotides: TGTGCCAGCCTGGGACAGCAGAACACTGAAGCTTTCTTT. This encodes CASLGQQNTEAFF.

The J gene is TRBJ2-7, the V gene TRBV27; perhaps TRBD1 as D (5 bases). The V and J ends lost 5 bases and 1 base respectively, with 12 bases between them. Germline loops: CDR1 MNHEY, CDR2 SMNVEV (reference sequence). CDR3 length: 14 amino acids. CDR3 in amino acids: CASSPRAGSYEQYF. CDR3 coding DNA: TGTGCCAGCAGTCCCCGGGCAGGGTCCTACGAGCAGTACTTC.

The chain combines TRBV5-1 with TRBJ2-5, with D tentatively TRBD2 (5 bases). The CDR3 loop spans 12 amino acids. Germline V gives CDR1 SGHRS, CDR2 YFSETQ. V lost 0 bases and J 7 bases, leaving 7 bases between the germline ends. The CDR3 nucleotides are TGCGCCAGCAGCTTGGAGAGCGGGACCCAGTACTTC. It codes for CASSLESGTQYF.

The chain joins TRBV5-1 to TRBJ2-3, with 10 bases aligning to TRBD2. V gave up 5 bases and J gave up 2 bases; unmatched junction bases: 11. This CDR3 comprises 17 residues. CDR1 is SGHRS, CDR2 YFSETQ, per germline. As DNA, the CDR3 is TGCGCCAGCAGGCACCTAGGGCTAGCGGGGGACACAGATACGCAGTATTTT. Protein: CASRHLGLAGDTDTQYF.

A single count supports this clone. The CDR3 DNA sequence: TGTGCCAGCAGCGCGACAGGGGACTCCGGCGGCTACACCTTC. Its protein is CASSATGDSGGYTF. The V call is TRBV9, the J call TRBJ1-2, with TRBD1 matching 8 bases. V shed 3 bases, J shed 8 bases, and the junction held 9 bases outside the gene matches. CDR3 length: 14 amino acids. Germline V gene lookup returns CDR1 SGDLS and CDR2 YYNGEE.

The chain links TRBV2 to TRBJ1-6, with TRBD1 as a possible D gene (6 bases). From germline, CDR1 is SNHLY and CDR2 FYNNEI. Deletions cut 5 bases from V and 6 bases from J, with 14 bases between. The CDR3 consists of 15 residues. The CDR3 DNA is TGTGCCAGCAGTAGGACAGAGCCTGTTAATTCACCCCTCCACTTT. It is translated as CASSRTEPVNSPLHF.

This chain joins TRBV5-1 and TRBJ1-4; possible D gene TRBD1, 5 bases. CDR1 and CDR2 (germline): SGHRS, YFSETQ. CDR3 size: 15 residues. V lost 3 bases and J lost 7, with 16 bases in between. The CDR3 DNA reads TGCGCCAGCAGCTCAGGACATGGACGAGGTGAAAAACTGTTTTTT. Protein sequence: CASSSGHGRGEKLFF.

This chain links TRBV5-1 with TRBJ1-4; no clear D gene. The CDR3 is made up of 14 amino acids. V was shortened by 0 bases and J by 8 bases, with 11 bases between the two germline ends. Germline loops: CDR1 SGHRS, CDR2 YFSETQ. CDR3 residues: CASSLAGEGEKLFF. As DNA, the CDR3 is TGCGCCAGCAGCTTGGCTGGGGAGGGCGAAAAACTGTTTTTT.